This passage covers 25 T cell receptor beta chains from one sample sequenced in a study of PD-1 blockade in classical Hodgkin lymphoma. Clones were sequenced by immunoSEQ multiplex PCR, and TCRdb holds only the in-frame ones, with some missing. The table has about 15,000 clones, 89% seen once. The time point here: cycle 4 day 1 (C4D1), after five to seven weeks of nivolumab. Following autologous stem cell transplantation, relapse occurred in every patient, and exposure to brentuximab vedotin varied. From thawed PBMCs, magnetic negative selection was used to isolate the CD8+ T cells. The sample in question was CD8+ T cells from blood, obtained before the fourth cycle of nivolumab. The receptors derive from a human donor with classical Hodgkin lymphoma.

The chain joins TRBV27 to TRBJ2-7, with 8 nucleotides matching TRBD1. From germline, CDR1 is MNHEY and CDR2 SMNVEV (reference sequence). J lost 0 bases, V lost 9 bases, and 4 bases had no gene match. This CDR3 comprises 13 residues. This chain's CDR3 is CASRTGISYEQYF. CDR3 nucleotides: TGTGCCAGTAGGACAGGGATCTCCTACGAGCAGTACTTC.

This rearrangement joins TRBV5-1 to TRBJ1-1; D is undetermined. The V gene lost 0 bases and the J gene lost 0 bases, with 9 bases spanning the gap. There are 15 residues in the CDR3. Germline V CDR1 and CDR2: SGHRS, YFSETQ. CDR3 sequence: CASSLAVEMNTEAFF. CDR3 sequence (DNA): TGCGCCAGCAGCTTGGCGGTGGAGATGAACACTGAAGCTTTCTTT.

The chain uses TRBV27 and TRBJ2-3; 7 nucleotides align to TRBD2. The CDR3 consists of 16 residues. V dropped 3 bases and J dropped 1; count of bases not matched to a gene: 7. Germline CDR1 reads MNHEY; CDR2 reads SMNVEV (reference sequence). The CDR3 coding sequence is TGTGCCAGCAGTTTGATGGCGGGAGTGGGCACAGATACGCAGTATTTT. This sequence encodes CASSLMAGVGTDTQYF.

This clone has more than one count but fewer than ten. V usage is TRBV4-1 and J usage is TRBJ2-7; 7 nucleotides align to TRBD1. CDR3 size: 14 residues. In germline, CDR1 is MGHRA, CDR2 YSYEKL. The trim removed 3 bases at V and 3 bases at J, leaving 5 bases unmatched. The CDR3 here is CASSQGDSNYEQYF. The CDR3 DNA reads TGCGCCAGCAGCCAGGGGGACAGCAACTACGAGCAGTACTTC.

CDR3 loop: CASSVDIGETQYF. The CDR3 coding sequence is TGTGCCAGCAGCGTAGATATAGGAGAGACCCAGTACTTC. This chain connects TRBV9 to TRBJ2-5; D unresolved. Trimming took off 0 bases at V and 4 bases at J, with 7 bases between the two ends. CDR3 length: 13 residues. Germline V gives CDR1 SGDLS, CDR2 YYNGEE.

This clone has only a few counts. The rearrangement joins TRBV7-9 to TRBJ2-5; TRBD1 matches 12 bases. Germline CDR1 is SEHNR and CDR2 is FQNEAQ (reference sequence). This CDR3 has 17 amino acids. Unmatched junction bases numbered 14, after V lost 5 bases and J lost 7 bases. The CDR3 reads CASSPRDRGLEGATQYF. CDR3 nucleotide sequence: TGTGCCAGCAGCCCCCGGGACAGGGGGCTCGAGGGGGCGACCCAGTACTTC. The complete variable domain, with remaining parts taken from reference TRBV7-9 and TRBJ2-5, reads DTGVSQNPRHKITKRGQNVTFRCDPISEHNRLYWYRQTLGQGPEFLTYFQNEAQLEKSRLLSDRFSAERPKGSFSTLEIQRTEQGDSAMYLCASSPRDRGLEGATQYFGPGTRLLVL.

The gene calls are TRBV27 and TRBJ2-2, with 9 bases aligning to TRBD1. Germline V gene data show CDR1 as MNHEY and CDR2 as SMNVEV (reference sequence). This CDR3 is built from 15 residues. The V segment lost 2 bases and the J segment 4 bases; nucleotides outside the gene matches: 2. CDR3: CASSLDRGGTGELFF. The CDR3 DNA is TGTGCCAGCAGTTTAGACAGGGGGGGCACCGGGGAGCTGTTTTTT.

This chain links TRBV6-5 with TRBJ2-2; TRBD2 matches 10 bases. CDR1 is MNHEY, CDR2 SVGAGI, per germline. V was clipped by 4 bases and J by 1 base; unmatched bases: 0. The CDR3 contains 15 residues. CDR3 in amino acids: CASSLAGGNTGELFF. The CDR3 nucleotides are TGTGCCAGCAGTTTAGCGGGGGGGAACACCGGGGAGCTGTTTTTT.

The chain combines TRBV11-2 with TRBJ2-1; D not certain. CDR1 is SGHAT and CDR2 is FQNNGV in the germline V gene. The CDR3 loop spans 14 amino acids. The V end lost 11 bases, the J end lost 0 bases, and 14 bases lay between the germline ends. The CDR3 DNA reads TGTGCCGTTCAAGGGCAGAGCTCCTACAATGAGCAGTTCTTC. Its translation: CAVQGQSSYNEQFF.

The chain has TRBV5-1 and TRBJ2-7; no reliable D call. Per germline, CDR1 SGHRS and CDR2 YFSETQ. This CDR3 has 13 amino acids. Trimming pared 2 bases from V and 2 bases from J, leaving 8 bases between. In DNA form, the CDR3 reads TGCGCCAGCAGCTTAGGGCTCACCTACGAGCAGTACTTC. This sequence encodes CASSLGLTYEQYF.

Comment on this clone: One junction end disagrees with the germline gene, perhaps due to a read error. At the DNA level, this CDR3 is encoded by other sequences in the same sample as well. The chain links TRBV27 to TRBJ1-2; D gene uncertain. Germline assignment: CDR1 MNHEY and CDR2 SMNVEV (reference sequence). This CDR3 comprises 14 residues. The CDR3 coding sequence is TGTGCTAGCAGTTTAACGGGAGGGAGCTATGGCTACACCTTC. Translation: CASSLTGGSYGYTF.

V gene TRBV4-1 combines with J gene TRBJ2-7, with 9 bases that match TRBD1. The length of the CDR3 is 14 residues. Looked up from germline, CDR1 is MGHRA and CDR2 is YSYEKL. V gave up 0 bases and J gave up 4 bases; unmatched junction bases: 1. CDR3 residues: CASSQDGQGYEQYF. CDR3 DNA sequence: TGCGCCAGCAGCCAAGATGGACAGGGGTACGAGCAGTACTTC.

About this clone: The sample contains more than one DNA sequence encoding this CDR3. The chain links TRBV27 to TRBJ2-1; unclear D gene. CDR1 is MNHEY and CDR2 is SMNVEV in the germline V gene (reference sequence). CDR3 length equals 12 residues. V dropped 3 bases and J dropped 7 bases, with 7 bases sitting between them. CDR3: CASSLGGNEQFF. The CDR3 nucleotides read TGTGCCAGCAGTTTGGGTGGTAATGAGCAGTTCTTC.

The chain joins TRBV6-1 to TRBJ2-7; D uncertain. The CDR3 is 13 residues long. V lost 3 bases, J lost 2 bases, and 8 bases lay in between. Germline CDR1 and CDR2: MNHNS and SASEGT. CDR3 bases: TGTGCCAGCAGTGAGTGGGATACCTACGAGCAGTACTTC. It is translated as CASSEWDTYEQYF.

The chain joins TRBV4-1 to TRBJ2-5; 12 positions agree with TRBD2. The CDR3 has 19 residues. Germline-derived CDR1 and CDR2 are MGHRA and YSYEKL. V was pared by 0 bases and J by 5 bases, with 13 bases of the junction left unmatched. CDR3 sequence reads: CASSQDDLAGGYLGETQYF. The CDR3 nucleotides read TGCGCCAGCAGCCAAGATGACCTAGCGGGGGGGTACCTCGGGGAGACCCAGTACTTC.

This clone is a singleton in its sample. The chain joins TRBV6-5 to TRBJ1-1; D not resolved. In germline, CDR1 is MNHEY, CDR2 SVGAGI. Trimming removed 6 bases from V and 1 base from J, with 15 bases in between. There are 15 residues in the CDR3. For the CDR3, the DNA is TGTGCCAGCAGATTGACTAGTGTAGGGAACACTGAAGCTTTCTTT. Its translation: CASRLTSVGNTEAFF.

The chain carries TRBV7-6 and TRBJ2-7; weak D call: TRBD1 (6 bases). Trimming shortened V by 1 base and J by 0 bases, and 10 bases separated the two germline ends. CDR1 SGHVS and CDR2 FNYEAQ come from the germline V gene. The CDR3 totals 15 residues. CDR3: CASSLGTAFSYEQYF. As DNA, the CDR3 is TGTGCCAGCAGCTTAGGGACAGCTTTCTCCTACGAGCAGTACTTC.

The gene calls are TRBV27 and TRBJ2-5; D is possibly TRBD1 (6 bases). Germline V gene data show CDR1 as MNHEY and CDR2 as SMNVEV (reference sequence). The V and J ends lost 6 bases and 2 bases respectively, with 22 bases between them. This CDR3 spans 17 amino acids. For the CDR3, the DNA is TGTGCCAGCAGCCCATTGGACAGTTTGATTTTGCAAGAGACCCAGTACTTC. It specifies CASSPLDSLILQETQYF.

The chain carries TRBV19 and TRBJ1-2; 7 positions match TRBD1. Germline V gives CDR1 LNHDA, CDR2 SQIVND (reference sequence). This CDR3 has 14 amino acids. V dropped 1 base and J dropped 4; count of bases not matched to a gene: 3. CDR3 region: CASSIAGGPYGYTF. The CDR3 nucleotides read TGTGCCAGTAGTATAGCAGGGGGACCCTATGGCTACACCTTC.

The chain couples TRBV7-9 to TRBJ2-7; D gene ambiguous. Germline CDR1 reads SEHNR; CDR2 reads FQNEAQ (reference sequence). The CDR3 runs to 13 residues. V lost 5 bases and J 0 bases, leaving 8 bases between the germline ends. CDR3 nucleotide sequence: TGTGCCAGCAGCCCAGGTGACTCCTACGAGCAGTACTTC. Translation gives CASSPGDSYEQYF.

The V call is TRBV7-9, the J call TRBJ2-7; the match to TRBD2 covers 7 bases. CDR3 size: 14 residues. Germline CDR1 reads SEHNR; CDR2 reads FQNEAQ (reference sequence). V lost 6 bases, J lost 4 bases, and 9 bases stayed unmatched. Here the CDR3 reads CASSGGDGKYEQYF. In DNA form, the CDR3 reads TGTGCCAGCAGTGGGGGGGACGGGAAATACGAGCAGTACTTC.

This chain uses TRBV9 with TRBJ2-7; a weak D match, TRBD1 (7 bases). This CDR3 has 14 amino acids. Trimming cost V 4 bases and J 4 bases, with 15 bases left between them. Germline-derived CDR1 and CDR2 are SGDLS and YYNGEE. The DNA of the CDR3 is TGTGCCAGCAGCCCAGGGCAGGGGGGTTACGAGCAGTACTTC. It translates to CASSPGQGGYEQYF.

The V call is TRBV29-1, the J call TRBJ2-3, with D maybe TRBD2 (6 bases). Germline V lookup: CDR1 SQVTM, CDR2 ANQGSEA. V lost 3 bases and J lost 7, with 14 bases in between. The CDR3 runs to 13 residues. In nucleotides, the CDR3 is TGCAGCGTTGAGTTAGTGGAGGGAAATACGCAGTATTTT. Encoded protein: CSVELVEGNTQYF.

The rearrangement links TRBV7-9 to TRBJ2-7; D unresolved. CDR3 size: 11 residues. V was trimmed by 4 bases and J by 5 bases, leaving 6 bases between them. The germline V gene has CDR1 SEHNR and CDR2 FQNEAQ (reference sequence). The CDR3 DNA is TGTGCCAGCAGCTCATTCAACGAGCAGTACTTC. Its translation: CASSSFNEQYF. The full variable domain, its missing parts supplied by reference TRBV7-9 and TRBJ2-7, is DTGVSQNPRHKITKRGQNVTFRCDPISEHNRLYWYRQTLGQGPEFLTYFQNEAQLEKSRLLSDRFSAERPKGSFSTLEIQRTEQGDSAMYLCASSSFNEQYFGPGTRLTVT.

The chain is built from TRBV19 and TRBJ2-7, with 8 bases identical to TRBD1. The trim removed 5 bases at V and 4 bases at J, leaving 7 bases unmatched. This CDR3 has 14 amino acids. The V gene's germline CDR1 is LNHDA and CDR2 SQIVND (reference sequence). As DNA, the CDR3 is TGTGCCAGTAGTGCCGGGACAGGAGCTTACGAGCAGTACTTC. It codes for CASSAGTGAYEQYF.